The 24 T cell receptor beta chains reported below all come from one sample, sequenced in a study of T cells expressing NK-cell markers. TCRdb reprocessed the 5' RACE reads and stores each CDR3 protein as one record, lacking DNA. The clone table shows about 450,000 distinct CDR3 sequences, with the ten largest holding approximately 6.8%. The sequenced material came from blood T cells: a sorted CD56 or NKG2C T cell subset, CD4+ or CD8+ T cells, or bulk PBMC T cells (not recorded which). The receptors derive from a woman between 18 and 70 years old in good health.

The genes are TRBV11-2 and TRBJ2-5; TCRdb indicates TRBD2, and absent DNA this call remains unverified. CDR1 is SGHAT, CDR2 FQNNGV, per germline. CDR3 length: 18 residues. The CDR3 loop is CASSLVGTSGSFLETQYF.

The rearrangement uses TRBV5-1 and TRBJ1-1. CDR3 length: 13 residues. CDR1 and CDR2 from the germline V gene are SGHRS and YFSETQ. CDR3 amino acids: CASSPPRNTEAFF. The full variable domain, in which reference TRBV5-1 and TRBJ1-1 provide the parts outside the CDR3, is KAGVTQTPRYLIKTRGQQVTLSCSPISGHRSVSWYQQTPGQGLQFLFEYFSETQRNKGNFPGRFSGRQFSNSRSEMNVSTLELGDSALYLCASSPPRNTEAFFGQGTRLTVV.

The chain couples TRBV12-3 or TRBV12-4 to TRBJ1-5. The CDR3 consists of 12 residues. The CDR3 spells CASAQANQPQHF.

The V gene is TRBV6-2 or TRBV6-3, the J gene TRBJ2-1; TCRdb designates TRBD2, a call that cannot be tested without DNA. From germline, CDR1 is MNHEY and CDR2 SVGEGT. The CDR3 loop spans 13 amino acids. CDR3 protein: CASFSGGSGEQFF.

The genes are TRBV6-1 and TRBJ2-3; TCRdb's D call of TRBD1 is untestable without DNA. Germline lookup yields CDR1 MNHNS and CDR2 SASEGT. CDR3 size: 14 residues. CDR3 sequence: CASRRGGVTDTQYF.

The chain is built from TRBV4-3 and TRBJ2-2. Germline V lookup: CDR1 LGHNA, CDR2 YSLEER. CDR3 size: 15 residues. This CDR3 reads CASSQGGDGTGELFF.

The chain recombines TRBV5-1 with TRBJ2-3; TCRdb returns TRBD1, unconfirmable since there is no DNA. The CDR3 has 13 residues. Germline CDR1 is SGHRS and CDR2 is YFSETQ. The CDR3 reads CASNRGVTDTQYF. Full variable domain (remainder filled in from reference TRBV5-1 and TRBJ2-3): KAGVTQTPRYLIKTRGQQVTLSCSPISGHRSVSWYQQTPGQGLQFLFEYFSETQRNKGNFPGRFSGRQFSNSRSEMNVSTLELGDSALYLCASNRGVTDTQYFGPGTRLTVL.

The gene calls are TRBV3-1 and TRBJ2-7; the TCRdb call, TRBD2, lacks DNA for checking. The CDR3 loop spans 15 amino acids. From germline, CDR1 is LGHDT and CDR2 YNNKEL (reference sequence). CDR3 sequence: CASSPYSGSSYEQYF.

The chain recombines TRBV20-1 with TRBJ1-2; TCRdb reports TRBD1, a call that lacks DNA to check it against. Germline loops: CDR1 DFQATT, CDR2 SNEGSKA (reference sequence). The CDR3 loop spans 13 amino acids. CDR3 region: CSARVGGYRGYTF.

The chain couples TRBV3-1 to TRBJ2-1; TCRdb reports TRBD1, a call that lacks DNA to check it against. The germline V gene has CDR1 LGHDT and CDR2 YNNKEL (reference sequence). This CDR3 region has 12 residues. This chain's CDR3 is CASSQGGVEQFF.

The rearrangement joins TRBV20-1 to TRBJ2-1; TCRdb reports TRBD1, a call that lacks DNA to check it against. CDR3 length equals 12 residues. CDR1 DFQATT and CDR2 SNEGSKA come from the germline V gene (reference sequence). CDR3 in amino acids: CSALGTANEQFF.

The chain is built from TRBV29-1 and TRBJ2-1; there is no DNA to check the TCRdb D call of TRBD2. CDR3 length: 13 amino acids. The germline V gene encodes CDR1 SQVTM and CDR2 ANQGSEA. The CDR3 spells CSARRSLDGEQFF.

The CDR3 here is CASSLVPGTANTGELFF. V usage is TRBV5-1 and J usage is TRBJ2-2; absent DNA, TCRdb's TRBD1 call cannot be checked. Germline V gene data show CDR1 as SGHRS and CDR2 as YFSETQ. The CDR3 loop spans 17 amino acids. The full variable domain, its missing parts supplied by reference TRBV5-1 and TRBJ2-2, is KAGVTQTPRYLIKTRGQQVTLSCSPISGHRSVSWYQQTPGQGLQFLFEYFSETQRNKGNFPGRFSGRQFSNSRSEMNVSTLELGDSALYLCASSLVPGTANTGELFFGEGSRLTVL.

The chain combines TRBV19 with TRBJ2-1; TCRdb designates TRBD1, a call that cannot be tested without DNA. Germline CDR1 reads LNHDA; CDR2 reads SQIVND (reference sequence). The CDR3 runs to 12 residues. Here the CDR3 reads CASKQGYNEQFF.

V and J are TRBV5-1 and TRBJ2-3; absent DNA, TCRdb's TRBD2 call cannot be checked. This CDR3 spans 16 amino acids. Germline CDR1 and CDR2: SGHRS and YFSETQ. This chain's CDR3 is CASSLPGTRFLDTQYF.

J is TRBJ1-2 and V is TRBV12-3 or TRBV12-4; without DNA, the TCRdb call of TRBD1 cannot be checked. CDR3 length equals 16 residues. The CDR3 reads CASSLVGDTANYGYTF.

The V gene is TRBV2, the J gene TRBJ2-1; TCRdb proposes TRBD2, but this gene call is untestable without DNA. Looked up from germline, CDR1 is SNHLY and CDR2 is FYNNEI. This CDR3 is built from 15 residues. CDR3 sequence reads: CARSLTSGNHNEQFF. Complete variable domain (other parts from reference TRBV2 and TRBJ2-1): EPEVTQTPSHQVTQMGQEVILRCVPISNHLYFYWYRQILGQKVEFLVSFYNNEISEKSEIFDDQFSVERPDGSNFTLKIRSTKLEDSAMYFCARSLTSGNHNEQFFGPGTRLTVL.

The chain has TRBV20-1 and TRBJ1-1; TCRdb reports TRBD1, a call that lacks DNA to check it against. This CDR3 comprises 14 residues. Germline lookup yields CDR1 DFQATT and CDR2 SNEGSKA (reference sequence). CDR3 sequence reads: CSALTGRRSTEAFF.

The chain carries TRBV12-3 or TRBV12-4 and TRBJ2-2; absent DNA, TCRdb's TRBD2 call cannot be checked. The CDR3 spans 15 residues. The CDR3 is CASSLLLVVTGELFF.

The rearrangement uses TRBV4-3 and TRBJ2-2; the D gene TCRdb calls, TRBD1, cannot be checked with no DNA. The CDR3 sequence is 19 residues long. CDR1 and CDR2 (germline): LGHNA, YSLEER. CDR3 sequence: CASSQESGGQDPNTGELFF.

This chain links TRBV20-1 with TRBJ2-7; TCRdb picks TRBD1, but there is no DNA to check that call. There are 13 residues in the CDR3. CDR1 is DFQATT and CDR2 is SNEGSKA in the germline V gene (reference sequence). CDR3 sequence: CSPYRDAVYEQYF.

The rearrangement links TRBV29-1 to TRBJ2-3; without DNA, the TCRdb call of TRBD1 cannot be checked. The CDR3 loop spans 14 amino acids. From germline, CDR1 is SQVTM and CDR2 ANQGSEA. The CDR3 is CSVEDPGLADTQYF.

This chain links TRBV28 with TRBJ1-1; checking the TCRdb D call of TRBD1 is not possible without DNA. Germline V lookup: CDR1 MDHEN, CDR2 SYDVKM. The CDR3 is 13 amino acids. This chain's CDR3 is CASSLRQGARAQF.

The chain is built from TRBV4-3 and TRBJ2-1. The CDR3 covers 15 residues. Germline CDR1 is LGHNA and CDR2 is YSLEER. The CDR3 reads CASSQLWELRDEQFF.